What follows are 16 T cell receptor beta chains derived from one specimen sequenced in a study of memory CD4+ T cells and cytomegalovirus serostatus. Single viable CD3+CD4+CD8-CD45RO+ cells were sorted as the memory CD4+ T cells. TCRdb's table, derived via immunoSEQ multiplex PCR, lists solely in-frame clones and lacks some. The table has 60,000 to 70,000 clones, 60% to 85% seen once. The material sequenced was memory CD4+ T cells from blood. Receptor source: an adult in good health and CMV-seronegative. Some clones in this sample may be carry-over from other donors' samples.

The CDR3 nucleotides read TGCGCCAGCAGTTGGGCAAGCGGATCACCCCTCCACTTT. The encoded protein is CASSWASGSPLHF. The rearrangement links TRBV10-1 to TRBJ1-6; D is undetermined. Germline-derived CDR1 and CDR2 are WNHNN and SYGVQD (reference sequence). V lost 5 bases and J lost 10, with 12 bases in between. This CDR3 comprises 13 residues.

The chain couples TRBV18 to TRBJ1-1, with unresolved D. V gave up 4 bases and J gave up 4 bases, with 7 bases separating them. The germline V gene has CDR1 KGHSH and CDR2 LQKENI. This CDR3 is built from 12 residues. CDR3 coding DNA: TGTGCCAGCTCACGGACTTTCACTGAAGCTTTCTTT. Translation gives CASSRTFTEAFF.

This clone was seen a few times. This chain uses TRBV4-1 with TRBJ1-6; D may be TRBD1 (5 bases). CDR3 size: 15 residues. Germline CDR1 reads MGHRA; CDR2 reads YSYEKL. V lost 1 base and J lost 8, with 12 bases in between. CDR3 bases: TGCGCCAGCAGCCAAGTGGGACGGAGATATTCACCCCTCCACTTT. Translation: CASSQVGRRYSPLHF.

The chain links TRBV30 to TRBJ2-1, with D perhaps matching TRBD2 (5 bases). Deletions cut 1 base from V and 2 bases from J, with 9 bases between. CDR1 GTSNPN and CDR2 SVGIG come from the germline V gene (reference sequence). This CDR3 is 14 amino acids long. CDR3 region: CAWSGKRTYNEQFF. The CDR3 nucleotides are TGTGCCTGGAGTGGAAAGCGGACCTACAATGAGCAGTTCTTC.

CDR3 in DNA: TGTGCCAGCAGCCTCGGGACCCGAGGGACAGATACGCAGTATTTT. Its protein product is CASSLGTRGTDTQYF. The chain has TRBV21-1 and TRBJ2-3. TRBV21-1 is flagged as a pseudogene. The CDR3 consists of 15 residues.

The chain has TRBV28 and TRBJ2-1, with a weak D call TRBD1 (5 bases). Germline V gene data show CDR1 as MDHEN and CDR2 as SYDVKM. V lost 4 bases to trimming and J lost 6 bases, with 13 bases between them. The CDR3 loop spans 14 amino acids. The chain's CDR3 is CASSSSDRLNEQFF. The DNA for the CDR3 is TGTGCCAGCAGTTCCAGTGACAGACTCAATGAGCAGTTCTTC.

The table lists this clone with a few counts. The DNA for the CDR3 is TGTGCCAGCAGCTGGGGTGGCAGGGCCGGGGCCAACGTCCTGACTTTC. Protein: CASSWGGRAGANVLTF. The V call is TRBV5-4, the J call TRBJ2-6, with D tentatively TRBD1 (5 bases). Trimming pared 3 bases from V and 4 bases from J, leaving 14 bases between. CDR1 is SGHNT, CDR2 YYREEE, per germline (reference sequence). The CDR3 loop spans 16 amino acids.

The gene calls are TRBV29-1 and TRBJ2-5, with 9 bases that match TRBD2. Judging by the DNA end, TRBJ2-7 fits better; the J call may be wrong. CDR3 length equals 14 residues. CDR1 and CDR2 from the germline V gene are SQVTM and ANQGSEA. CDR3 in DNA: TGCAGCGCTTTACTAGCGGGCCCTCGCCACGAGCAGTACTTC. This encodes CSALLAGPRHEQYF.

The rearrangement joins TRBV10-2 to TRBJ2-5; weak D call: TRBD1 (6 bases). The V end was cut by 5 bases, the J end by 5 bases, with 12 bases between. The V gene's germline CDR1 is WSHSY and CDR2 SAAADI. CDR3 length: 13 residues. This CDR3 is CASSFQGWETQYF. Written as DNA, the CDR3 is TGCGCCAGCAGTTTTCAGGGGTGGGAGACCCAGTACTTC.

V is TRBV9 and J is TRBJ1-6; 7 bases are a match to TRBD1. The CDR3 consists of 16 residues. CDR1 and CDR2 (germline): SGDLS, YYNGEE. Trimming at V came to 0 bases and at J to 6 bases, leaving 6 bases not matched to a gene. The CDR3 loop is CASSVGDSVFNSPLHF. CDR3 nucleotides: TGTGCCAGCAGCGTAGGGGACAGCGTATTTAATTCACCCCTCCACTTT.

The chain joins TRBV5-6 to TRBJ2-7, with D hard to call. Trimming removed 0 bases from V and 6 bases from J, with 10 bases in between. The V gene's germline CDR1 is SGHDT and CDR2 YYEEEE. This CDR3 is built from 13 residues. The CDR3 bases are TGTGCCAGCAGCTTGGGATTCGCAGGCGAGCAGTACTTC. It specifies CASSLGFAGEQYF.

The J gene is TRBJ2-5, the V gene TRBV7-2; the D gene is possibly TRBD1 (6 bases). The CDR3 totals 15 residues. Germline-derived CDR1 and CDR2 are SGHTA and FQGNSA. V shed 2 bases and J shed 4 bases, with 14 bases lying between them. For the CDR3, the DNA is TGTGCCAGCAGCTTAACGGTAACAGGGAGAGAGACCCAGTACTTC. Translated, it gives CASSLTVTGRETQYF.

This clone came up once. The chain couples TRBV2 to TRBJ2-7; either TRBD1 or TRBD2 may supply D (5 bases each). This CDR3 contains 14 residues. Looked up from germline, CDR1 is SNHLY and CDR2 is FYNNEI. V lost 6 bases to trimming and J lost 2 bases, with 14 bases between them. CDR3 residues: CASSVRDGTYEQYF. In DNA form, the CDR3 reads TGTGCCAGCAGCGTCCGGGACGGCACCTACGAGCAGTACTTC.

This clone appeared a few times. The V call is TRBV14, the J call TRBJ2-1; D is undetermined. Germline CDR1 and CDR2: SGHDN and FVKESK. The CDR3 is 14 residues long. Trimming cost V 2 bases and J 5 bases, with 10 bases left between them. The CDR3 loop is CASSQSLGNNEQFF. CDR3 sequence (DNA): TGTGCCAGCAGCCAAAGTCTAGGAAACAATGAGCAGTTCTTC.

This chain links TRBV15 with TRBJ1-1; maybe TRBD1 (5 bases). CDR1 is LNHNV, CDR2 YYDKDF, per germline (reference sequence). The CDR3 totals 14 residues. V lost 3 bases and J lost 7, with 15 bases in between. In DNA form, the CDR3 reads TGTGCCACCAGCAGGGGGGTGGTCCAGGGTGAAGCTTTCTTT. Residues: CATSRGVVQGEAFF.

Concerning this clone: The junction departs from germline at one end; a sequencing error may be responsible. This chain links TRBV29-1 with TRBJ2-1, with D hard to call. The germline CDR1 and CDR2 sequences are SQVTM and ANQGSEA. The CDR3 has 13 residues. The CDR3 coding sequence is TGCAGCGCCTCGCTCGTGACTGACTCCTCCCCGCTCTTC. This encodes CSASLVTDSSPLF.